The clone carrying this TCR beta chain was found once. The data are from a study of blood T cell repertoires in COVID-19. This CDR3 is 14 amino acids long. In germline, CDR1 is SGHAT, CDR2 FQNNGV. V was trimmed by 5 bases and J by 2 bases, leaving 10 bases between them. The repertoire was sequenced with immunoSEQ multiplex PCR; TCRdb's copy has only in-frame clones and lacks some. The sample holds approximately 290,000 clones, 80% to 90% seen once. Cohort allocation depended upon clinical history that participants reported. Donors in Cohort 3 counted as recovered after two negative PCRs, clearance, or symptom resolution.

This clonotype originated in a woman aged 25 to 39 who had recovered from COVID-19. Material: PBMCs or T cells enriched from blood (not recorded which). V usage is TRBV11-2 and J usage is TRBJ2-1; no firm D call. CDR3 sequence (DNA): TGTGCCAGCAGCCCCTCCGAGGCCTACAATGAGCAGTTCTTC. Amino acid sequence: CASSPSEAYNEQFF.